The 32 T cell receptor delta chains in this list originate from one sample, sequenced in a study of γδ T cells in repeated Plasmodium falciparum infection. TCRdb processed the multiplex PCR reads again with the CATT caller. The data show over 45,000 delta-chain clones, 1.5% to 2% seen once. Bulk repertoires came from Vgamma9/Vdelta2+ or Vdelta2-negative gammadelta T cells flow-sorted from PBMC. The sample was gamma-delta T cells from blood. The receptors derive from a pool of human donors (malaria-infected and uninfected, not separated).

As regards this clone: This likely came from a read error, as a far larger clone is one base away. The same CDR3 is also encoded by other DNA sequences in this sample. The chain uses TRDV1 and TRDJ1; 12 nucleotides match TRDD3. The J gene is not listed in TCRdb, so it was assigned here from a DNA match to germline. The CDR3 is 18 residues long. Germline-derived CDR1 and CDR2 are TSWWSYY and QGS. This CDR3 reads CALGEGVPLGDTTRKLIF. CDR3 DNA sequence: TGCGCTCTTGGGGAAGGGGTCCCACTGGGGGATACAACTAGAAAACTCATCTTT.

Many counts were recorded for this clone. This chain links TRDV2 with TRDJ3, with a possible D match to TRDD3 (6 bases). Germline CDR1 GEAIGNYY, CDR2 EKD. V lost 0 bases to trimming and J lost 2 bases, with 16 bases between them. This CDR3 region has 19 residues. The CDR3, as DNA: TGTGCCTGTGACACCGTTCGAGGGGGACACCCCTGGGACACCCGACAGATGTTTTTC. The encoded protein is CACDTVRGGHPWDTRQMFF.

A note on this clone: A read error is possible here, since a much larger clone lies one base away. No J gene was named, though the V gene is TRDV2; the table's TRDD3 call for D was not verified on the DNA. CDR1 and CDR2 (germline): GEAIGNYY, EKD. The CDR3 totals 17 residues. The CDR3 here is CACDTIGGYLDTDKLTF. The CDR3 DNA reads as TGTGCCTGTGACACGATTGGGGGATACCTGGACACCGATAAACTCACCTTT.

A remark on this clone: TCRdb assigns this DNA the protein of a much larger clone, which departs from its translation at residue 18; this likely reflects a read error, and the protein shown comes from translating the DNA. The rearrangement joins TRDV1 to TRDJ1, with 10 nucleotides matching TRDD3. TCRdb supplies no J gene; here it was assigned by aligning the nucleotide sequence to germline. CDR1 is TSWWSYY, CDR2 QGS, per germline. The CDR3 length is 23 residues. Unmatched junction bases numbered 31, after V lost 2 bases and J lost 7 bases. The CDR3 region is CALGEIFTPRPSSPLGDGGKLIF. The CDR3 region has the DNA TGTGCTCTTGGGGAAATATTTACTCCTCGACCTTCTTCCCCACTGGGGGATGGCGGTAAACTCATCTTT.

This clone appeared a few times. A far larger clone is off by one base, so a read error is likely. No J gene was called, and the V gene is TRAV38-2/DV8; no DNA check was done on the table's D call, TRDD3. This CDR3 has 24 amino acids. In germline, CDR1 is TSESDYY, CDR2 QEAYKQQN. The CDR3 here is CAYRSARVLVLGDSGTHHTDRLIF. CDR3 nucleotides: TGTGCTTATAGGAGCGCGCGTGTCCTGGTACTGGGGGATAGCGGTACCCATCACACCGATAGGCTCATCTTT.

This clone was observed many times. Other DNA variants within this sample encode the same CDR3. This sequence joins TRDV1 and TRDJ1, with 9 bases aligning to TRDD3. The CDR3 has 17 residues. The J segment lost 11 bases and the V segment lost 1 base, leaving 17 bases of the junction unmatched. Germline CDR1 TSWWSYY, CDR2 QGS. The CDR3 nucleotides are TGTGCTCTTGGGGAACAACTCCTACGGTCTGGGGGATCGCGCCTCATCTTT. Translating it yields CALGEQLLRSGGSRLIF.

Details on this clone: TCRdb lists the protein of a much larger clone for this DNA, which differs at residue 13, so this is likely a read error; the protein given here is translated from the DNA itself. The chain recombines TRDV1 with TRDJ1; 7 bases align to TRDD2. TCRdb records no J gene; here it was assigned by comparing the DNA to germline. V shed 0 bases, J shed 0 bases, and the junction held 19 bases outside the gene matches. The CDR3 consists of 21 residues. Germline V gene data show CDR1 as TSWWSYY and CDR2 as QGS. The CDR3 region has the DNA TGTGCTCTTGGGGAACTCCTTCCTGCACTCTGGAGCTGCGATCACACCGATAAACTCATCTTT. Protein sequence: CALGELLPALWSCDHTDKLIF.

In this sample, this clone turned up a few times. TCRdb lists the protein of a much larger clone for this DNA, which differs at residue 14, so this is likely a read error; the protein given here is translated from the DNA itself. The chain has TRDV2 and TRDJ1, with a possible D match to TRDD2 (6 bases). The J gene, missing from TCRdb, was assigned here through DNA to germline matching. V gave up 7 bases and J gave up 1 base, with 33 bases separating them. The CDR3 consists of 20 residues. CDR1 is GEAIGNYY, CDR2 EKD, per germline. CDR3 in DNA: TGTGCCTGCAAGCTCTACACTCCTTCCCGGGGACTTATTTGCACCGATAAACTCATCTTT. Its protein is CACKLYTPSRGLICTDKLIF.

To note about this clone: TCRdb pairs this DNA with a much larger clone's protein that differs at residue 3, likely a read error; the protein shown was translated from the DNA. The V call is TRDV1, the J call TRDJ1; TRDD3 matches at 7 bases. The J gene, not given by TCRdb, was assigned here from a germline match of the nucleotide sequence. The V gene end was trimmed by 10 bases and the J gene end by 3 bases; junction bases not matched to a gene: 14. This CDR3 is 15 amino acids long. The V gene's germline CDR1 is TSWWSYY and CDR2 QGS. The CDR3 spells CAPEEDGDKADKLIF. The CDR3 nucleotides are TGTGCTCCTGAGGAGGACGGGGATAAGGCCGATAAACTCATCTTT.

This clone has only a few counts. This likely came from a read error, as a far larger clone is one base away. In the same sample, other DNA sequences code for this CDR3. V usage is TRDV1 and J usage is TRDJ2; 8 positions agree with TRDD2. TCRdb leaves out the J gene; it was filled in here by matching the DNA to germline. From germline, CDR1 is TSWWSYY and CDR2 QGS. This CDR3 contains 19 residues. In nucleotides, the CDR3 is TGTGCTCTTGGGATCCCACTTCCTACTTGGGGATTCTTGACAGCTCAACTCTTCTTT. As protein: CALGIPLPTWGFLTAQLFF.

This clone was counted only a few times. The protein in TCRdb stems from a much larger clone and differs at residue 10 from this DNA's translation, likely a read error; here the protein is translated from the DNA. The rearrangement links TRDV1 to TRDJ1, with D perhaps TRDD3 (6 bases). The J gene, not given by TCRdb, was assigned here from a germline match of the nucleotide sequence. V was trimmed by 2 bases and J by 4 bases, leaving 29 bases between them. The CDR3 runs 20 residues. From germline, CDR1 is TSWWSYY and CDR2 QGS. Written as DNA, the CDR3 is TGTGCTCTTGGGGAATACAGGATGGGGGGCGAAGTAACACCCTTCGATAAACTCATCTTT. Its translation: CALGEYRMGGEVTPFDKLIF.

This clone was observed at least ten times. The sample carries other DNA sequences with the same CDR3. This chain joins TRDV2 and TRDJ1, with 7 positions matching TRDD3. From germline, CDR1 is GEAIGNYY and CDR2 EKD. This CDR3 contains 19 residues. J was trimmed by 0 bases and V by 1 base; bases with no gene match: 16. The CDR3: CACDTAYTWGPWYTDKLIF. In DNA, the CDR3 is TGTGCCTGTGACACTGCCTACACCTGGGGGCCCTGGTACACCGATAAACTCATCTTT.

This clone was found many times. The J gene is TRDJ1, the V gene TRDV2, with D hard to call. TCRdb leaves out the J gene; it was filled in here by matching the DNA to germline. The CDR3 is 15 residues long. The ends were cut back, 2 bases at V and 0 bases at J, with 12 bases in the middle. Per germline, CDR1 GEAIGNYY and CDR2 EKD. The CDR3 loop is CACDSLKAYTDKLIF. CDR3 bases: TGTGCCTGTGACAGCCTTAAGGCATACACCGATAAACTCATCTTT.

This clone has only a few counts. This DNA translates differently at residue 5 from the TCRdb protein, which is that of a much larger clone; a read error is likely, and the protein shown is the DNA's own translation. V usage is TRDV1 and J usage is TRDJ1; 9 nucleotides line up with TRDD3. V dropped 4 bases and J dropped 7; count of bases not matched to a gene: 31. The CDR3 is 22 amino acids. Germline V gene lookup returns CDR1 TSWWSYY and CDR2 QGS. CDR3 in amino acids: CALGVRNVRPTLLGDLRGKLIF. The CDR3, as DNA: TGTGCTCTTGGGGTTCGCAACGTCCGTCCTACCTTACTGGGGGACCTAAGAGGTAAACTCATCTTT.

At least ten counts were recorded for this clone. The amino acid sequence in TCRdb belongs to a much larger clone and departs from this DNA's translation at residue 17, likely a sequencing read error; the sequence shown is translated from the DNA. The rearrangement uses TRDV1 and TRDJ1; 11 nucleotides align to TRDD3. The CDR3 length is 22 residues. Per the germline V gene, CDR1 is TSWWSYY and CDR2 is QGS. V shed 1 base, J shed 5 bases, and the junction held 24 bases outside the gene matches. The CDR3 DNA is TGTGCTCTTGGGGAACAAAACGGAGGAGGTCCAACTGGGGGATATCGTAAGGATAAACTCATCTTT. Protein sequence: CALGEQNGGGPTGGYRKDKLIF.

As to this clone: TCRdb's listed protein matches a much larger clone and diverges from this DNA's translation at residue 10, likely through a read error; the protein shown comes from the DNA. The chain uses TRDV1 and TRDJ1; perhaps TRDD2 as D (5 bases). No J segment appears in TCRdb, so it was assigned here by matching the sequence to germline. V dropped 5 bases and J dropped 7 bases, with 26 bases sitting between them. Germline lookup yields CDR1 TSWWSYY and CDR2 QGS. This CDR3 is built from 17 residues. This chain's CDR3 is CALGTPSVSREVGKLIF. The CDR3 DNA sequence: TGTGCTCTTGGGACTCCTAGTGTGTCGAGGGAGGTCGGTAAACTCATCTTT.

As regards this clone: A far more abundant clone sits one base away, making this likely a read error. Other DNA sequences from this sample encode an identical CDR3 as well. The chain links TRDV1 to TRDJ1; 7 bases line up with TRDD3. The CDR3 runs to 20 residues. From germline, CDR1 is TSWWSYY and CDR2 QGS. This CDR3 is CALGEYRMGDEVTPFDKLIF. Written as DNA, the CDR3 is TGTGCCCTTGGGGAATACAGGATGGGGGACGAAGTAACACCCTTCGATAAACTCATCTTT.

In the case of this clone: TCRdb pairs this DNA with a much larger clone's protein that differs at residue 8, likely a read error; the protein shown was translated from the DNA. The V and J genes are TRDV1 and TRDJ1; TRDD3 matches at 13 bases. TCRdb offers no J gene call, so here the DNA was matched to germline to obtain one. The V gene's germline CDR1 is TSWWSYY and CDR2 QGS. The CDR3 is 24 amino acids. Trimming cost V 1 base and J 2 bases; bases outside gene matches: 25. CDR3 region: CALGEPASLPIDWGIRVETDKLIF. CDR3 in DNA: TGTGCTCTTGGGGAACCGGCCTCCCTACCAATAGACTGGGGGATACGCGTGGAAACCGATAAACTCATCTTT.

In this sample, this clone turned up a few times. A read error is likely here: a far larger clone is one base away. Different DNA sequences within this sample yield the same CDR3. The chain joins TRDV1 to TRDJ3; 10 bases map to TRDD3. CDR3 length: 20 residues. Germline loops: CDR1 TSWWSYY, CDR2 QGS. CDR3 residues: CALGGRVRTGGSWDTRQMFF. CDR3 nucleotides: TGTGCTCTTGGGGGCAGGGTAAGAACTGGGGGATCCTGGGACACACGACAGATGTTTTTC.

The chain combines TRDV1 with TRDJ1; TRDD3 matches at 8 bases. Here the J gene was assigned by germline matching of the DNA, as TCRdb has none. V gave up 0 bases and J gave up 6 bases; unmatched junction bases: 27. This CDR3 is 22 amino acids long. CDR1 and CDR2 from the germline V gene are TSWWSYY and QGS. The CDR3, as DNA: TGTGCTCTTGGGGAACTAGTGTCTCCAATTGGGGGGTACTGGGGGCTTACCTATAAACTCATCTTT. Protein sequence: CALGELVSPIGGYWGLTYKLIF.

This clone was recorded many times. The chain is built from TRDV1 and TRDJ1; 9 bases match TRDD3. The J gene, missing from TCRdb, was assigned here through DNA to germline matching. Germline CDR1 reads TSWWSYY; CDR2 reads QGS. The junction had 19 bases not matched to a gene; V was cut back by 1 base and J by 4 bases. The CDR3 covers 20 residues. The CDR3 spells CALGEQVLSYWGRNFDKLIF. The CDR3 region has the DNA TGTGCTCTTGGGGAACAGGTCCTTTCGTACTGGGGGAGAAACTTCGATAAACTCATCTTT.

This clone was seen ten or more times. Other DNA sequences in this sample translate to the same CDR3. The CDR3 region is CALGEPSPPILGDRPYDKLIF. CDR3 nucleotide sequence: TGTGCTCTTGGGGAACCTTCCCCCCCCATACTGGGGGATCGGCCCTACGATAAACTCATCTTT. This rearrangement joins TRDV1 to TRDJ1; 10 bases are a match to TRDD3. TCRdb leaves out the J gene; it was filled in here by matching the DNA to germline. Germline V gene sequence: CDR1 TSWWSYY, CDR2 QGS. J gave up 4 bases and V 1 base, and 21 bases lay outside the gene matches. The CDR3 consists of 21 residues.

Note on this clone: The mismatch at residue 14 between this DNA's translation and the TCRdb protein of a much larger clone likely reflects a read error; the protein shown is translated from the DNA. CDR3 bases: TGTGCCTTGAGGGCCCTCGGGCCACACCAGTACACCGATAGACTCATCTTT. This sequence encodes CALRALGPHQYTDRLIF. The chain combines TRDV3 with TRDJ1; D not resolved. Germline CDR1 TVYSNPD, CDR2 GDNSRS (reference sequence). This CDR3 has 17 amino acids.

In this sample, this clone turned up many times. The rearrangement links TRDV1 to TRDJ1; D is perhaps TRDD3 (6 bases). The J gene, missing from TCRdb, was assigned here through DNA to germline matching. The CDR3 totals 19 residues. Germline CDR1 is TSWWSYY and CDR2 is QGS. Trimming removed 3 bases from V and 4 bases from J, with 27 bases in between. CDR3 nucleotides: TGTGCTCTTGGGGAGAGTCCTCGTACTTGGGGATGTAACTTCGATAAACTCATCTTT. It translates to CALGESPRTWGCNFDKLIF.

The sample holds a few counts of this clone. TCRdb pairs this DNA with a much larger clone's protein that differs at residue 7, likely a read error; the protein shown was translated from the DNA. J is TRDJ1 and V is TRDV1; TRDD2 is a possible D gene (5 bases). Per germline, CDR1 TSWWSYY and CDR2 QGS. CDR3 length: 16 amino acids. The germline V and J ends were trimmed by 7 bases and 0 bases, with 18 bases remaining between them. DNA of the CDR3: TGTGCTCTTGAGGATGGCCAGCCTACTAACACCGATAAACTCATCTTT. Translated, it gives CALEDGQPTNTDKLIF.

A note on this clone: A far larger clone lies a single base away; this is likely a read error. The sample contains more than one DNA sequence encoding this CDR3. V is TRDV2 and J is TRDJ1, with 12 bases matching TRDD3. The CDR3 spans 19 residues. Per the germline V gene, CDR1 is GEAIGNYY and CDR2 is EKD. The V and J ends lost 0 bases and 5 bases, in that order; junction bases with no gene match: 15. The CDR3, as DNA: TGTGCCTGTGACACCACTCCCGTACTGGGGGATACTGCCACTGATAAACTCATCTTT. This sequence encodes CACDTTPVLGDTATDKLIF.

Notes on this clone: Since a far larger clone is one base different, this is likely a read error. At the DNA level, this CDR3 is encoded by other sequences in the same sample as well. The chain links TRDV2 to TRDJ1; TRDD3 matches 11 bases. The J gene is not listed in TCRdb, so it was assigned here from a DNA match to germline. CDR3 length equals 17 residues. CDR1 GEAIGNYY and CDR2 EKD come from the germline V gene. With V trimmed by 3 bases and J by 5 bases, 13 bases remained unmatched. CDR3 region: CACDLLGDNVNADKLIF. DNA of the CDR3: TGTGCCTGTGACTTACTGGGGGATAACGTAAATGCTGATAAACTCATCTTT.

This clone was found a few times. This DNA's translation and the protein TCRdb lists, from a much larger clone, do not match at residue 22, likely due to a read error; the protein shown is translated from the DNA. V usage is TRDV1 and J usage is TRDJ2; TRDD3 is a possible D gene (6 bases). No J gene was available from TCRdb, and it was assigned here by a germline match of the DNA. Germline assignment: CDR1 TSWWSYY and CDR2 QGS. This CDR3 is 25 amino acids long. The CDR3 bases are TGTGCTCTTGGGGAACCGGACCGGGGGGACGCCTTCAAACATTCAGCCTCCACTTTGACAGCACTACTCTTCTTT. This sequence encodes CALGEPDRGDAFKHSASTLTALLFF.

Ten or more counts support this clone. V gene TRDV1 combines with J gene TRDJ1, with 9 bases matching TRDD2. CDR1 and CDR2 (germline): TSWWSYY, QGS. CDR3 length: 18 residues. Trimming at V came to 4 bases and at J to 5 bases, leaving 17 bases not matched to a gene. As DNA, the CDR3 is TGTGCTCTTGGGGCCCCGGCCTTCCTACGGGCTGGGGGTGATAAACTCATCTTT. It codes for CALGAPAFLRAGGDKLIF.

This clone was seen at least ten times. TCRdb attributes to this sequence the protein of a much larger clone, which differs from the DNA translation at residue 20; a read error is likely, and the protein displayed is translated from the DNA. With the J gene uncalled, the V gene is TRDV2; TRDD3 is taken as the D call from the table, unchecked against the DNA. From germline, CDR1 is GEAIGNYY and CDR2 EKD. The CDR3 length is 22 residues. The CDR3 here is CACDPPLKISTGGYGDTDKPIF. CDR3 bases: TGTGCCTGTGACCCCCCCCTAAAAATCTCAACTGGGGGATACGGGGACACCGATAAACCCATCTTT.

As concerns this clone: The protein given by TCRdb reflects a much larger clone and differs at residue 17 from this DNA's translation, likely from a read error; the protein shown is the DNA's translation. This chain connects TRDV3 to TRDJ3; 9 bases agree with TRDD2. Germline lookup yields CDR1 TVYSNPD and CDR2 GDNSRS (reference sequence). CDR3 length: 20 amino acids. The chain's CDR3 is CASWPSYVSGRSWDTRKMFF. The CDR3 coding sequence is TGTGCCTCCTGGCCTTCCTACGTATCTGGACGCTCCTGGGACACCCGAAAGATGTTTTTC.

About this clone: A far larger clone is off by one base, so a read error is likely. Other DNA sequences in this specimen translate into the identical CDR3. The chain couples TRDV3 to TRDJ1; 7 nucleotides match TRDD3. Germline V CDR1 and CDR2: TVYSNPD, GDNSRS (reference sequence). This CDR3 spans 21 amino acids. J lost 0 bases, V lost 0 bases, and 25 bases had no gene match. For the CDR3, the DNA is TGTGCCTTTAGAGCGCCTTCTCCCCTGGGGGCCATATGGGCGTACACCGATAAACTCATCTTT. Protein sequence: CAFRAPSPLGAIWAYTDKLIF.